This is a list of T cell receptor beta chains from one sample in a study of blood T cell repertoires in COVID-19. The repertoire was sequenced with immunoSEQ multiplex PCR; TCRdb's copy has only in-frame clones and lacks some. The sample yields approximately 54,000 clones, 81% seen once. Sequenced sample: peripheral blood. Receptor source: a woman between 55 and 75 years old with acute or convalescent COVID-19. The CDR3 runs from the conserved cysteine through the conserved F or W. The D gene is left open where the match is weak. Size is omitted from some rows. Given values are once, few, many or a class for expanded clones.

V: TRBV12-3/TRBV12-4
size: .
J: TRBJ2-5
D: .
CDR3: CATSRALRETQYF
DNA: TGTGCCACCTCGAGGGCTCTAAGAGAGACCCAGTACTTC

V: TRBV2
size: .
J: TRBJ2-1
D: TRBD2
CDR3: CASSPNSGRADNEQFF
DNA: TGTGCCAGCAGTCCGAATAGCGGGAGGGCCGACAATGAGCAGTTCTTC

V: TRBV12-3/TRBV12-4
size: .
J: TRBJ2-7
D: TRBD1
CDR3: CASSKTGGGKYF
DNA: TGTGCCAGCAGCAAGACAGGGGGCGGAAAGTACTTC

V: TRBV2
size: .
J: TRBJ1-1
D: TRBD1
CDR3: CASMGQVNTEAFF
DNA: TGTGCCAGCATGGGACAGGTTAACACTGAAGCTTTCTTT

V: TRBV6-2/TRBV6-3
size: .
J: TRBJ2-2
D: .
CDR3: CASSFRPNTGELFF
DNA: TGTGCCAGCAGTTTCAGGCCGAACACCGGGGAGCTGTTTTTT

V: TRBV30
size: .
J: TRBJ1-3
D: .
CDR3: CAWSPKPTRDTIYF
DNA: TGTGCCTGGAGTCCGAAGCCGACCAGGGACACCATATATTTT

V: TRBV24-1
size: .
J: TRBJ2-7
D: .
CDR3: CATSDHRSYEQYF
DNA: TGTGCCACCAGTGATCACCGGTCCTACGAGCAGTACTTC

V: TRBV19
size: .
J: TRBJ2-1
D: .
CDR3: CASTQGGWVYNEQFF
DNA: TGTGCCAGTACCCAGGGAGGTTGGGTATACAATGAGCAGTTCTTC

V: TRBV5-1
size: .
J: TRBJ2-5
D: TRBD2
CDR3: CASSLANRGEGETQYF
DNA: TGCGCCAGCAGCTTGGCCAATCGGGGGGAAGGAGAGACCCAGTACTTC

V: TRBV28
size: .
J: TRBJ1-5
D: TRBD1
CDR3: CASRQGSNQPQHF
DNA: TGTGCCAGCAGACAGGGGTCTAATCAGCCCCAGCATTTT

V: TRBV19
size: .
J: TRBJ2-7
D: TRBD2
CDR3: CASSHRTSGRSAYEQYF
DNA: TGTGCCAGTAGTCACAGGACTAGCGGGAGGTCCGCCTACGAGCAGTACTTC

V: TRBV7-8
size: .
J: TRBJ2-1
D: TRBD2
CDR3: CASSDSFSGGAYEQFF
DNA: TGTGCCAGCAGCGATAGCTTTAGCGGGGGGGCGTATGAGCAGTTCTTC

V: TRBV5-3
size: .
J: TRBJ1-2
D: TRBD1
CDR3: CARRTGTVSDQLYGYTF
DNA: TGTGCCAGAAGGACCGGGACAGTCTCCGACCAACTTTATGGCTACACCTTC

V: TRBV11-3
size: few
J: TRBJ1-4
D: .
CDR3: CASSPPQEATNEKLFF
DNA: TGTGCCAGCAGCCCCCCCCAGGAGGCAACTAATGAAAAACTGTTTTTT

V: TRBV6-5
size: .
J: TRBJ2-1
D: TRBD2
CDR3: CASNGLAGGSEQFF
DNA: TGTGCCAGCAATGGACTAGCGGGAGGATCTGAGCAGTTCTTC

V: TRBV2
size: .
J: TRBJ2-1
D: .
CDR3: CASSTFGNEQFF
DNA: TGTGCCAGCAGTACCTTCGGGAATGAGCAGTTCTTC

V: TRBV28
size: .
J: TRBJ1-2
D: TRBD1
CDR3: CASSWTGGLYGYTF
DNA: TGTGCCAGCAGTTGGACAGGGGGCCTCTATGGCTACACCTTC

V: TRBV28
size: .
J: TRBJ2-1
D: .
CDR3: CASSPQTPEEQFF
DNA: TGTGCCAGCAGTCCCCAGACTCCCGAGGAGCAGTTCTTC

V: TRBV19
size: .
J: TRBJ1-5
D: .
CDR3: CASKRRPLDSNQPQHF
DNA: TGTGCCAGTAAGAGGAGACCCCTGGATAGCAATCAGCCCCAGCATTTT

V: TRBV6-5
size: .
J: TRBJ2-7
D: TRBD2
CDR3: CGTGTSGAYEQYF
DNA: TGTGGAACCGGGACTAGCGGGGCATACGAGCAGTACTTC

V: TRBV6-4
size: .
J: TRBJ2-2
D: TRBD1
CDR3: CASSEQGVGELFF
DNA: TGTGCCAGCAGTGAACAGGGGGTCGGGGAGCTGTTTTTT

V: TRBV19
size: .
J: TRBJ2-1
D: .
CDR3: CASSIRRRSGLTSYNEQFF
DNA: TGTGCCAGTAGTATCAGGAGGCGGTCGGGACTCACGTCCTACAATGAGCAGTTCTTC

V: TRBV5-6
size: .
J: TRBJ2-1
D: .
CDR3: CASSPLLGQGENEQFF
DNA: TGTGCCAGCAGCCCGCTTCTAGGGCAGGGTGAGAATGAGCAGTTCTTC

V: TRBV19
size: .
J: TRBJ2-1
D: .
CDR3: CASRTGLGLNNEQFF
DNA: TGTGCCAGTAGGACGGGACTCGGGCTTAACAATGAGCAGTTCTTC

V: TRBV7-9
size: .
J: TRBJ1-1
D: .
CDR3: CASSLEGATEAFF
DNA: TGTGCCAGCAGCTTAGAAGGGGCGACTGAAGCTTTCTTT

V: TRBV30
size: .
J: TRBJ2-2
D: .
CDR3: CAWSSPNTGELFF
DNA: TGTGCCTGGAGTAGCCCTAACACCGGGGAGCTGTTTTTT

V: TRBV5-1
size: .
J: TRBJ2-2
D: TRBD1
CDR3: CASGTGTGGTGELFF
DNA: TGCGCCAGCGGGACCGGGACAGGGGGCACCGGGGAGCTGTTTTTT

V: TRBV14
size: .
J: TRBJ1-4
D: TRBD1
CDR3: CASSQGYRGEKLFF
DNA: TGTGCCAGCAGCCAAGGGTACAGGGGCGAAAAACTGTTTTTT

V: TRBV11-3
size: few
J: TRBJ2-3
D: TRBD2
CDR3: CASSLAGTSGTDTQYF
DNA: TGTGCCAGCAGCTTAGCCGGGACTAGCGGCACAGATACGCAGTATTTT

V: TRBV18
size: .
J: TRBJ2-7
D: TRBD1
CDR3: CASSVDRGGEQYF
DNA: TGTGCCAGCTCAGTCGACAGGGGTGGCGAGCAGTACTTC

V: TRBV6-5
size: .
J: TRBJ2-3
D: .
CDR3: CASSYYRSSTDTQYF
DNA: TGTGCCAGCAGTTACTACAGGTCTAGCACAGATACGCAGTATTTT

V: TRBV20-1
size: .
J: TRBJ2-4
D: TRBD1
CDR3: CSAGTGIIQYF
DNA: TGCAGTGCCGGGACAGGGATCATTCAGTACTTC

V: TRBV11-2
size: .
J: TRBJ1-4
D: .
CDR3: CASSLEKGGGNEKLFF
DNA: TGTGCCAGCAGCTTAGAAAAGGGCGGGGGGAACGAAAAACTGTTTTTT

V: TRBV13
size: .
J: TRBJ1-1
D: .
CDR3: CASGRGAANTEAFF
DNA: TGTGCCAGCGGACGGGGGGCGGCGAACACTGAAGCTTTCTTT

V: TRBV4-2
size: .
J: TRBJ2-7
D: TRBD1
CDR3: CASSQGPGTGAYEQYF
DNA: TGTGCCAGCAGCCAAGGGCCCGGGACAGGGGCCTACGAGCAGTACTTC

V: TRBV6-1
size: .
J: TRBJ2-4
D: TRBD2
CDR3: CASSEALAGGQNF
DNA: TGTGCCAGCAGTGAAGCACTAGCGGGAGGGCAAAACTTC

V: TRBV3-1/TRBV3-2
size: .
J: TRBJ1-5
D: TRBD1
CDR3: CASSLSDRGDNQPQHF
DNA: TGTGCCAGCAGCCTATCCGACAGGGGCGACAATCAGCCCCAGCATTTT

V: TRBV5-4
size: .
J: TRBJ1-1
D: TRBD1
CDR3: CASSLGQGQMNTEAFF
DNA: TGTGCCAGCAGTTTGGGACAGGGCCAAATGAACACTGAAGCTTTCTTT

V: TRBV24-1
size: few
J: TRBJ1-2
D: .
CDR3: CATSDTNPGAEGYTF
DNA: TGTGCCACCAGTGATACAAATCCAGGCGCTGAGGGCTACACCTTC

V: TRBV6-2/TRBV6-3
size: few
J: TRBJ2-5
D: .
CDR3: CASSLGHLETQYF
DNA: TGTGCCAGCAGTTTAGGACACCTAGAGACCCAGTACTTC

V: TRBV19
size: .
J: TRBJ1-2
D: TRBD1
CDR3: CASSTGTGEYGYTF
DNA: TGTGCCAGTAGTACCGGGACAGGGGAGTATGGCTACACCTTC

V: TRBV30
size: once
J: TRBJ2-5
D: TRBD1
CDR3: CAWSVSGQGQETQYF
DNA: TGTGCCTGGAGTGTATCCGGACAGGGTCAAGAGACCCAGTACTTC

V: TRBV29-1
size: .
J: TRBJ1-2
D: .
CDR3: CSVIYFDGYTF
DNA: TGCAGCGTTATATATTTCGATGGCTACACCTTC

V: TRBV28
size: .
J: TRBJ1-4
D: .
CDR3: CASGGRSNANEKLFF
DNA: TGTGCCAGCGGGGGGAGGTCCAACGCTAATGAAAAACTGTTTTTT

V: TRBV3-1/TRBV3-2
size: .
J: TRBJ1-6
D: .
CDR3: CASSQEQGRSYNSPLHF
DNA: TGTGCCAGCAGCCAAGAACAGGGAAGGTCCTATAATTCACCCCTCCACTTT

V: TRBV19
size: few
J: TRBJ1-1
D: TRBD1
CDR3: CASSGTGRIGEAFF
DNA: TGTGCCAGTAGTGGGACAGGGAGAATTGGTGAAGCTTTCTTT

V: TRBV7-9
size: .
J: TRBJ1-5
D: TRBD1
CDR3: CASSLVTGGLNQPQHF
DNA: TGTGCCAGCAGCTTAGTTACAGGGGGCCTCAATCAGCCCCAGCATTTT

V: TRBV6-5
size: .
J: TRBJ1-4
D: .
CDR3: CASSYSKGVWEKLFF
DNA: TGTGCCAGCAGTTACTCCAAGGGGGTTTGGGAAAAACTGTTTTTT

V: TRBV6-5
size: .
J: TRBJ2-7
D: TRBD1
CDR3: CASSYSYRGTYEQYF
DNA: TGTGCCAGCAGTTACTCGTACAGGGGCACCTACGAGCAGTACTTC

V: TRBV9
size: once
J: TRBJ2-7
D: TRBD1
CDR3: CASSRSGTGKNEQYF
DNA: TGTGCCAGCAGCCGCTCCGGGACAGGGAAGAACGAGCAGTACTTC

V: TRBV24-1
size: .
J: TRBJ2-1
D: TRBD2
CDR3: CATSGVAGGRYNEQFF
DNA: TGTGCCACCAGTGGGGTAGCGGGGGGTCGCTACAATGAGCAGTTCTTC